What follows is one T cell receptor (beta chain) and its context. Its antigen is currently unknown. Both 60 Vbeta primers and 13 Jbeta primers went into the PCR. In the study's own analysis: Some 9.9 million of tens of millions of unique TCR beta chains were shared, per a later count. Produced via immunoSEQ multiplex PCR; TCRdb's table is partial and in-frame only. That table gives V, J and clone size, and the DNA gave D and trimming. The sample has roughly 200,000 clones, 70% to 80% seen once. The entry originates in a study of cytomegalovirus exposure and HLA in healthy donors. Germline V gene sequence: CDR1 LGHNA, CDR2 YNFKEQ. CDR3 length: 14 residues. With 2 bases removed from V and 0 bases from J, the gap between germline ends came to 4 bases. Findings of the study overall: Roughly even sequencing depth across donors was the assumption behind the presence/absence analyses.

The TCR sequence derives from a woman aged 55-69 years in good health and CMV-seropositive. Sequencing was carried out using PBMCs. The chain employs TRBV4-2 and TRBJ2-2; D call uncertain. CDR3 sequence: CASSQTANTGELFF. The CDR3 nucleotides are TGTGCCAGCAGCCAAACAGCGAACACCGGGGAGCTGTTTTTT.